This T cell receptor beta chain came from a study of cytomegalovirus exposure and HLA in healthy donors. Study-wide results and caveats: The CMV antigen specificity of a few CMV-associated chains was confirmed through in vitro analysis. CMV serostatus was the sole immune exposure data available.

The PCR had 60 Vbeta and 13 Jbeta primers. Produced via immunoSEQ multiplex PCR; TCRdb's table is partial and in-frame only. The sample yields 110,000 to 150,000 clones, over 55% seen once. Worth noting for this clone: Its antigen is not identified. The identical CDR3 is also encoded by other nucleotide sequences in the sample.

The CDR3 is made up of 14 amino acids. The V gene's germline CDR1 is LNHDA and CDR2 SQIVND (reference sequence). After removal of 4 bases from V and 1 base from J, the junction contained 3 bases not matched to a gene. J is TRBJ2-7 and V is TRBV19; 8 bases are shared with TRBD1. Sequenced: PBMCs. This TCR was sampled from a man aged 35 to 55 in good health and CMV-seronegative. The CDR3 DNA sequence: TGTGCCAGTAGTAGTACAGGGGGGTCCTACGAGCAGTACTTC. Residues: CASSSTGGSYEQYF.